The clone carrying this TCR beta chain occurred many times. Its antigen is still unknown. Quantitative 5'-RACE with molecular barcodes produced the TCR beta libraries. One entry per CDR3 protein, called by TCRdb with MiXCR from the 5' RACE reads. The sample lists some 200,000 distinct CDR3 sequences; around 7.9% were seen once. These data belong to a study of CD8 T cells in ankylosing spondylitis. Per the germline V gene, CDR1 is MNHNS and CDR2 is SASEGT. V lost 6 bases and J lost 4; bases outside the gene matches: 8. This CDR3 contains 15 residues. General study points: As reported, disease-linked clones showed significant enrichment in matched ankylosing spondylitis synovial fluid. Clones linked to disease, bearing a CD8+ phenotype, were relatively rare in peripheral blood. Apparently characteristic of ankylosing spondylitis blood was a TCR beta motif (about eight highly homologous variants).

The sequencing sample was made of blood, either unsorted or a sorted T cell fraction (not recorded which). This sequence joins TRBV6-1 and TRBJ2-7, with 11 bases aligning to TRBD1. The clonotype was recovered from a male donor with ankylosing spondylitis. Written as DNA, the CDR3 is TGTGCCAGCAGGAGAAGGACAGGGGGCGCGTACGAGCAGTACTTC. This encodes CASRRRTGGAYEQYF.